This is a list of T cell receptor beta chains from one sample in a study of breast tumors, draining lymph nodes, adjacent tissues. MiXCR was run by TCRdb on the multiplex PCR reads, yielding one entry per CDR3 protein. The sample lists approximately 150,000 distinct CDR3 sequences; 30% to 35% were seen once. Input material: axillary lymph node tissue. The receptors stem from a female donor with breast cancer. Some clones in this sample may be carry-over from other donors' samples. Both conserved end residues are part of each CDR3. D genes are given only for firm matches. Not all rows give a size; the values are once, few, many and, for expanded clones, a class.

>TRBV4-3|few|TRBD1|TRBJ1-1
CASSQTGVTEAFF
TGCGCCAGCAGCCAGACAGGGGTCACTGAAGCTTTCTTT
>TRBV20-1|many|NA|TRBJ2-2
CSAREGDWAGELFF
TGCAGTGCTAGAGAGGGGGACTGGGCCGGGGAGCTGTTTTTT
>TRBV29-1|NA|NA|TRBJ1-1
CSVVGPNLTNTEAFF
TGCAGCGTTGTCGGGCCGAACCTCACGAACACTGAAGCTTTCTTT
>TRBV6-5|many|NA|TRBJ2-1
CASRSGQISYSEQFF
TGTGCCAGCCGTTCTGGACAGATCTCCTACAGTGAGCAGTTCTTC
>TRBV11-3|NA|NA|TRBJ1-2
CASSQGPFTYGYTF
TGTGCCAGCAGCCAGGGACCTTTCACCTATGGCTACACCTTC
>TRBV9|medium-sized|NA|TRBJ2-2
CASSVEGDWGSSLFF
TGTGCCAGCAGCGTAGAGGGGGACTGGGGGTCATCGCTGTTTTTT
>TRBV24-1|NA|NA|TRBJ2-3
CATSDQGFGTDTQCF
TGTGCCACCAGTGATCAGGGGTTCGGCACAGATACGCAGTGCTTT
>TRBV19|many|NA|TRBJ1-2
CASSIVGRGHGYTF
TGTGCCAGTAGTATAGTCGGCAGGGGTCATGGCTACACCTTC
>TRBV12-5|NA|NA|TRBJ2-2
CASLLGGLTGELFF
TGTGCTAGTTTGTTGGGGGGCCTCACCGGGGAGCTGTTTTTT
>TRBV19|NA|TRBD1|TRBJ1-6
CASSITTGGWTPLHF
TGTGCCAGTAGTATCACAACAGGGGGGTGGACACCCCTCCACTTT
>TRBV2|NA|NA|TRBJ2-3
CASRGAALIADRQYF
TGTGCCAGCAGGGGGGCAGCTCTGATCGCAGATAGGCAGTATTTT
>TRBV7-3|NA|NA|TRBJ2-7
CASSLRGGQYF
TGTGCCAGCAGCTTAAGGGGTGGGCAGTACTTC
>TRBV7-3|many|NA|TRBJ2-1
CASSLTGSYEQFF
TGTGCCAGCAGCTTAACGGGTAGTTATGAGCAGTTCTTC
>TRBV5-1|many|TRBD2|TRBJ2-5
CASSFNGGGAETQYF
TGCGCCAGCAGTTTTAATGGCGGGGGGGCGGAGACCCAGTACTTC
>TRBV20-1|many|NA|TRBJ1-2
CSASIRENLGYTF
TGCAGTGCTAGCATCAGGGAAAACCTTGGCTACACCTTC
>TRBV11-3|NA|TRBD2|TRBJ2-2
CASSLGGSTGELFF
TGTGCCAGCAGCTTGGGCGGGAGTACCGGGGAGCTGTTTTTT
>TRBV27|NA|NA|TRBJ1-1
CASSLTGAGAEAFF
TGTGCCAGCAGTCTGACAGGCGCAGGAGCTGAAGCTTTCTTT
>TRBV7-2|many|NA|TRBJ1-4
CASSLVGGRVGEKLFF
TGTGCCAGCAGCTTAGTTGGGGGGAGGGTTGGTGAAAAACTGTTTTTT
>TRBV12-3/TRBV12-4|NA|TRBD1|TRBJ2-7
CASSNRDRSFYEQYF
TGTGCCAGCAGTAACCGGGACAGGAGCTTCTACGAGCAGTACTTC
>TRBV29-1|once|NA|TRBJ2-6
CSVRVGSSGANVLTF
TGCAGCGTTCGCGTGGGAAGCTCTGGGGCCAACGTCCTGACTTTC
>TRBV6-1|many|TRBD1|TRBJ2-7
CASSASRDRGHEQYF
TGTGCCAGCAGTGCAAGCCGGGACAGGGGGCACGAGCAGTACTTC
>TRBV6-1|NA|NA|TRBJ2-7
CASSPVSYEQYF
TGTGCCAGCAGTCCAGTGTCCTACGAGCAGTACTTC
>TRBV7-3|many|TRBD2|TRBJ2-1
CASSLTRASGGAYNEQFF
TGTGCCAGCAGCTTAACGAGGGCTAGCGGGGGGGCCTACAATGAGCAGTTCTTC
>TRBV20-1|NA|NA|TRBJ2-5
CSTRYQETQYF
TGCAGTACCCGGTACCAAGAGACCCAGTACTTC
>TRBV7-8|many|TRBD1|TRBJ1-5
CASSQNLGQGTNQPQHF
TGTGCCAGCAGCCAAAACCTCGGACAGGGAACTAATCAGCCCCAGCATTTT
>TRBV20-1|NA|NA|TRBJ2-3
CSARARFGGDDF
TGCAGTGCTAGAGCCCGTTTCGGCGGGGACGATTTT
>TRBV5-6|NA|NA|TRBJ2-4
CASSSMGGPKNIQYF
TGTGCCAGCAGCTCGATGGGGGGGCCCAAAAACATTCAGTACTTC
>TRBV15|NA|NA|TRBJ1-2
CATGTRQVLHPPYGYTF
TGTGCCACCGGCACAAGACAGGTCCTACACCCCCCCTATGGCTACACCTTC